The 6 T cell receptor beta chains listed next were all sequenced from one sample in a study of blood T cell repertoires in COVID-19. The repertoire was sequenced with immunoSEQ multiplex PCR; TCRdb's copy has only in-frame clones and lacks some. The repertoire has a few hundred thousand clones, approximately 90% of them found once; the top ten carry under 15%. Material: peripheral blood. The origin of the receptors is a woman aged 55-75 years with acute or convalescent COVID-19.

The chain uses TRBV7-2 and TRBJ1-4, with D possibly matching TRBD1 (6 bases). V dropped 4 bases and J dropped 8 bases, with 14 bases sitting between them. The CDR3 runs to 14 residues. Germline CDR1 is SGHTA and CDR2 is FQGNSA. CDR3 sequence: CASSSQGIGEKLFF. The CDR3 nucleotides read TGTGCCAGCAGCTCACAGGGAATAGGAGAAAAACTGTTTTTT.

The rearrangement joins TRBV6-4 to TRBJ1-6; no clear D. Germline lookup yields CDR1 MRHNA and CDR2 SNTAGT. V was shortened by 3 bases and J by 5 bases, with 11 bases between the two germline ends. The CDR3 spans 15 residues. CDR3 amino acids: CASSEARGNNSPLHF. In nucleotides, the CDR3 is TGTGCCAGCAGTGAAGCCCGTGGTAATAATTCACCCCTCCACTTT.

The genes are TRBV6-2 or TRBV6-3 and TRBJ1-3, with D maybe TRBD1 (5 bases). CDR3 length: 12 amino acids. In germline, CDR1 is MNHEY, CDR2 SVGEGT. V dropped 5 bases and J dropped 7 bases, with 9 bases sitting between them. Written as DNA, the CDR3 is TGTGCCAGCAGTCCGAACAGGAACACCATATATTTT. Protein: CASSPNRNTIYF.

The genes are TRBV29-1 and TRBJ2-7; D perhaps matches TRBD2 (7 bases). Germline V gives CDR1 SQVTM, CDR2 ANQGSEA. The germline V and J ends were trimmed by 2 bases and 6 bases, with 14 bases remaining between them. The length of the CDR3 is 13 residues. CDR3 nucleotides: TGCAGCGTTGAAACGGGGGGCGTATTCGAGCAGTACTTC. It specifies CSVETGGVFEQYF.

This chain joins TRBV9 and TRBJ2-3; D is possibly TRBD1 (6 bases). CDR1 and CDR2 from the germline V gene are SGDLS and YYNGEE. The V end lost 1 base, the J end lost 4 bases, and 16 bases lay between the germline ends. The CDR3 consists of 16 residues. The CDR3 loop reads CASSVQGQTLADTQYF. Here the CDR3 DNA reads TGTGCCAGCAGCGTACAGGGGCAGACTTTGGCAGATACGCAGTATTTT.

J is TRBJ1-2 and V is TRBV7-2; D gene ambiguous. V was shortened by 5 bases and J by 3 bases, with 10 bases between the two germline ends. In germline, CDR1 is SGHTA, CDR2 FQGNSA. The CDR3 is made up of 13 amino acids. The CDR3 DNA is TGTGCCAGCAGCCTCACAGTAGACTATGGCTACACCTTC. Translated, it gives CASSLTVDYGYTF.